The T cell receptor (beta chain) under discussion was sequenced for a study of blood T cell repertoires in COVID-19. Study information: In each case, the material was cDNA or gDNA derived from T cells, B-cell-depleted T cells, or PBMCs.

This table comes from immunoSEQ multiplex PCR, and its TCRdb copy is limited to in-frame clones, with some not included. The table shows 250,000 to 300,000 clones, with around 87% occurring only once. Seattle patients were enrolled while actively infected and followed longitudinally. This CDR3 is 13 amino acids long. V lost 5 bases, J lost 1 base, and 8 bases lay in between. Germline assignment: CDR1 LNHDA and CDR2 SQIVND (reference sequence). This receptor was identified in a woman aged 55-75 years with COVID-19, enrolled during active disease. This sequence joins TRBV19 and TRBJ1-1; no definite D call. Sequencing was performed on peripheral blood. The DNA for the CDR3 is TGTGCCAGTAGTGATAGATGGAACACTGAAGCTTTCTTT. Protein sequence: CASSDRWNTEAFF.